A single sample gave rise to the 12 T cell receptor beta chains below, sequenced in a study of high-grade serous ovarian cancer treatment subgroups. Clones were sequenced by immunoSEQ multiplex PCR, and TCRdb holds only the in-frame ones, with some missing. The sample lists about 1,300 clones; approximately 67% were seen once. Tumor tissue was taken before any definitive surgery or chemotherapy was given. Sequencing was performed on tumor tissue. The receptors derive from a human donor with high-grade serous ovarian cancer.

The chain recombines TRBV4-1 with TRBJ2-1, with 13 bases lining up with TRBD2. The CDR3 sequence is 16 residues long. Germline V lookup: CDR1 MGHRA, CDR2 YSYEKL. The ends lost 4 bases at V and 5 bases at J; junction bases unmatched: 5. The DNA of the CDR3 is TGCGCCAGCAGCCGCCAACTAGCGGGGGGGGACAATGAGCAGTTCTTC. Amino acid sequence: CASSRQLAGGDNEQFF.

The rearrangement uses TRBV7-2 and TRBJ2-7, with 9 bases aligning to TRBD2. CDR1 and CDR2 from the germline V gene are SGHTA and FQGNSA. The V gene end was trimmed by 5 bases and the J gene end by 7 bases; junction bases not matched to a gene: 15. The CDR3 contains 16 residues. The CDR3 sequence is CASSPNLAGPYEEQYF. The CDR3 nucleotides are TGTGCCAGCAGCCCGAACCTAGCGGGGCCCTACGAGGAGCAGTACTTC.

The sample holds a few counts of this clone. This chain uses TRBV5-4 with TRBJ1-6; possible D gene TRBD1, 6 bases. Germline CDR1 reads SGHNT; CDR2 reads YYREEE (reference sequence). This CDR3 is built from 14 residues. The germline V and J ends were trimmed by 4 bases and 10 bases, with 15 bases remaining between them. The CDR3 here is CASSPTGKGSPLHF. The CDR3 DNA is TGTGCCAGCAGCCCTACAGGGAAGGGGTCACCCCTCCACTTT.

The chain joins TRBV5-1 to TRBJ2-5; 10 nucleotides match TRBD1. The J call is doubtful: the DNA matches TRBJ2-7 better. CDR3 length equals 14 residues. Germline V gene lookup returns CDR1 SGHRS and CDR2 YFSETQ. As DNA, the CDR3 is TGCGCCAGCAGCCTCGGGACAGGGGCCTACGAGCAGTACTTC. Translation gives CASSLGTGAYEQYF.

A single count supports this clone. The V call is TRBV30, the J call TRBJ2-7; weak D call: TRBD1 (6 bases). Trimming pared 0 bases from V and 0 bases from J, leaving 18 bases between. Germline V gene sequence: CDR1 GTSNPN, CDR2 SVGIG (reference sequence). This CDR3 spans 17 amino acids. CDR3 nucleotide sequence: TGTGCCTGGAGTGTAACCGGGACAACGGTGAGCTCCTACGAGCAGTACTTC. This encodes CAWSVTGTTVSSYEQYF. Together with reference TRBV30 and TRBJ2-7, the CDR3 gives the full variable domain: SQTIHQWPATLVQPVGSPLSLECTVEGTSNPNLYWYRQAAGRGLQLLFYSVGIGQISSEVPQNLSASRPQDRQFILSSKKLLLSDSGFYLCAWSVTGTTVSSYEQYFGPGTRLTVT.

This clone was counted between two and nine times. Written as DNA, the CDR3 is TGTGCCAGCAGCTACAATGAGCAGATCTATGGCTACACCTTC. This encodes CASSYNEQIYGYTF. V and J are TRBV13 and TRBJ1-2; the D is unclear. This CDR3 region has 14 residues. With 4 bases removed from V and 4 bases from J, the gap between germline ends came to 13 bases. The V gene's germline CDR1 is PRHDT and CDR2 FYEKMQ (reference sequence).

V and J are TRBV4-3 and TRBJ2-1; TRBD2 aligns across 8 bases. In germline, CDR1 is LGHNA, CDR2 YSLEER. The length of the CDR3 is 19 residues. V lost 0 bases, J lost 0 bases, and 10 bases stayed unmatched. Here the CDR3 reads CASSQDRLAGPSSYNEQFF. CDR3 DNA sequence: TGCGCCAGCAGCCAAGATCGGCTAGCGGGTCCAAGCTCCTACAATGAGCAGTTCTTC.

The rearrangement joins TRBV7-9 to TRBJ2-1; D is uncertain. V was cut by 5 bases and J by 6 bases, with 11 bases left in between. The CDR3 length is 13 residues. The germline V gene encodes CDR1 SEHNR and CDR2 FQNEAQ (reference sequence). The CDR3 loop reads CASSRPSGNEQFF. As DNA, the CDR3 is TGTGCCAGCAGCCGACCGTCCGGCAATGAGCAGTTCTTC.

This chain uses TRBV6-1 with TRBJ2-1; the match to TRBD2 covers 10 bases. In germline, CDR1 is MNHNS, CDR2 SASEGT. The CDR3 totals 16 residues. The V gene end was trimmed by 1 base and the J gene end by 4 bases; junction bases not matched to a gene: 4. CDR3 amino acids: CASSEVAGGSYNEQFF. The CDR3 region has the DNA TGTGCCAGCAGTGAAGTAGCGGGGGGATCATACAATGAGCAGTTCTTC.

The rearrangement links TRBV18 to TRBJ1-1, with D possibly being TRBD1 (5 bases). The germline CDR1 and CDR2 sequences are KGHSH and LQKENI. CDR3 length: 16 residues. Trimming took off 1 base at V and 0 bases at J, with 12 bases between the two ends. CDR3 nucleotide sequence: TGTGCCAGCTCACCACTACCCGGAGGGGTGAACACTGAAGCTTTCTTT. The encoded protein is CASSPLPGGVNTEAFF.

The genes are TRBV7-2 and TRBJ2-5; a weak D match, TRBD2 (7 bases). There are 15 residues in the CDR3. V lost 1 base to trimming and J lost 5 bases, with 14 bases between them. Germline-derived CDR1 and CDR2 are SGHTA and FQGNSA. This CDR3 reads CASSLEGGGSETQYF. For the CDR3, the DNA is TGTGCCAGCAGCTTAGAGGGGGGGGGTTCGGAGACCCAGTACTTC.

The chain couples TRBV5-5 to TRBJ2-7; D gene unclear. V was clipped by 2 bases and J by 3 bases, with 9 bases between them. The CDR3 loop spans 13 amino acids. CDR1 is SGHKS and CDR2 is YYEKEE in the germline V gene (reference sequence). This chain's CDR3 is CASSFTDFYEQYF. The CDR3 DNA follows: TGTGCCAGCAGCTTTACAGACTTCTACGAGCAGTACTTC.